These 32 T cell receptor beta chains share one sample of origin, sequenced in a study of tissue T cells after allogeneic stem cell transplantation. TCRdb's table, derived via immunoSEQ multiplex PCR, lists solely in-frame clones and lacks some. The sample includes approximately 8,400 clones, around 33% of them seen just once. Time point described: mouse harvest day 14 after allogeneic transplant. Each mouse received 10^7 T-cell-depleted marrow cells plus 10^6 splenic CD5+ T cells by tail vein. Sequenced material: skin. These receptor sequences come from a female BALB/c mouse given C57BL/6 T cells with graft-versus-host disease after an allogeneic hematopoietic cell transplant.

Remarks on this clone: The genes are named according to mouse. The CDR3 goes on 1 residue after the read ends, and that part is filled in from the germline J gene. The rearrangement links TRBV13-3 to TRBJ2-4; TRBD2 agrees at 9 bases. Trimming cost V 5 bases and J 7 bases; bases outside gene matches: 11. The CDR3 is made up of 15 amino acids. Germline CDR1 and CDR2: NNHDY and SYVADS. CDR3 residues: CASRFAGGGEDTLYF. Incomplete CDR3 DNA: TGTGCCAGCAGATTTGCTGGGGGGGGCGAGGACACCTTGTAC.

Turning to this clone: Genes and germline are mouse. The missing CDR3 end, 1 residue past where the read stops, is filled in from the germline J gene. V gene TRBV3 combines with J gene TRBJ2-5; 7 bases are a match to TRBD2. V was pared by 4 bases and J by 2 bases, with 3 bases of the junction left unmatched. The germline V gene has CDR1 SNHLY and CDR2 FYNGKV (reference sequence). This CDR3 has 14 amino acids. This CDR3 is CASSSRLGQDTQYF. CDR3 DNA (partial): TGTGCCAGCAGCTCTAGACTGGGCCAAGACACCCAGTAC.

This clone came up a few times. Gene names are the mouse ones. Partial CDR3 DNA: TGTGCAAGCAGCTTACTGGGCCTTAACCAAGACACCCAGTAC. Its protein is CASSLLGLNQDTQY. The whole CDR3 is CASSLLGLNQDTQYF. The chain carries TRBV16 and TRBJ2-5; maybe TRBD2 (5 bases). Read coverage stops 1 residue before the CDR3 terminus; the germline J gene supplies the remainder. Germline V lookup: CDR1 SGHSA, CDR2 FRNQAP. V lost 2 bases and J lost 0, with 9 bases in between. This CDR3 is built from 15 residues.

Comment on this clone: Any gene name here is a mouse gene name. The CDR3 end lies 1 residue beyond the end of the read and is filled in from the germline J gene. The V gene is TRBV31, the J gene TRBJ2-7, with 8 bases matching TRBD2. The germline V gene encodes CDR1 GKSSPN and CDR2 SITVG. The CDR3 is 15 amino acids. V lost 1 base to trimming and J lost 0 bases; unmatched junction nucleotides: 5. CDR3 region: CAWSQGLGGSYEQYF. The sequenced part of the CDR3 DNA is TGTGCCTGGAGTCAGGGGCTGGGGGGCTCCTATGAACAGTAC.

The sample holds a few counts of this clone. The germline and genes are mouse ones. The read ends 1 residue before the CDR3 terminus; that terminus is restored from the germline J gene. The identical CDR3 is also encoded by other nucleotide sequences in the sample. The V gene is TRBV3, the J gene TRBJ1-1, with a weak D call TRBD1 (6 bases). CDR1 and CDR2 from the germline V gene are SNHLY and FYNGKV (reference sequence). CDR3 length: 13 residues. V lost 5 bases and J 1 base, leaving 8 bases between the germline ends. The CDR3 is CASSLRGNTEVFF. The sequenced CDR3 bases are TGTGCCAGCAGCCTCAGGGGAAACACAGAAGTCTTC.

This clone is labeled as medium-sized. Any gene name here is a mouse gene name. CDR3 protein: CASSLAGGAEQFF. CDR3 bases read: TGTGCAAGCAGCTTGGCAGGGGGCGCTGAGCAGTTC. The rearrangement uses TRBV16 and TRBJ2-1; the match to TRBD1 covers 8 bases. Read coverage stops 1 residue before the CDR3 terminus; the germline J gene supplies the remainder. This CDR3 contains 13 residues. Unmatched junction bases numbered 2, after V lost 3 bases and J lost 7 bases. Germline V lookup: CDR1 SGHSA, CDR2 FRNQAP.

As concerns this clone: Genes and germline come from the mouse. The read ends 1 residue shy of where the CDR3 ends; the end is completed using the germline J gene. The rearrangement links TRBV13-2 to TRBJ2-1, with 8 positions matching TRBD2. In germline, CDR1 is NNHNN, CDR2 SYGAGS (reference sequence). CDR3 length: 14 amino acids. V was clipped by 5 bases and J by 7 bases; unmatched bases: 8. The sequenced part of the CDR3 DNA is TGTGCCAGCGGGAGGGGGGGGCGCGAGGCTGAGCAGTTC. This encodes CASGRGGREAEQF. From start to end, the CDR3 is CASGRGGREAEQFF.

Notes on this clone: Gene names refer to mouse genes. The read terminates 1 residue before the CDR3 end, so the remaining end is supplied by the germline J gene. The chain recombines TRBV1 with TRBJ2-4, with 11 bases identical to TRBD1. V lost 6 bases to trimming and J lost 3 bases; unmatched junction nucleotides: 2. The CDR3 is 14 amino acids. Germline V gene lookup returns CDR1 NSQYPW and CDR2 LRSPGD (reference sequence). The CDR3 sequence is CTCSRTGGQNTLYF. The sequenced CDR3 bases are TGCACCTGCAGCAGGACAGGGGGCCAAAACACCTTGTAC.

To note about this clone: Here the gene names and germline are mouse. The CDR3 extends 1 residue past the end of the read, so its final part is completed from the germline J gene. The V and J genes are TRBV15 and TRBJ1-1; tentatively, D is TRBD1 (5 bases). The CDR3 is 14 residues long. CDR1 and CDR2 from the germline V gene are SGHND and FRSKSL. V was pared by 0 bases and J by 0 bases, with 5 bases between. The CDR3 loop reads CASSLAGANTEVFF. CDR3 bases read: TGTGCCAGCAGTTTAGCAGGGGCAAACACAGAAGTCTTC.

In the case of this clone: Gene names and germline match the mouse. The sequence runs out 1 residue before the end of the CDR3; the remainder is reconstructed from the germline J gene. This sequence joins TRBV26 and TRBJ2-3; 9 bases match TRBD2. The CDR3 length is 15 residues. Germline loops: CDR1 KGHPV, CDR2 FQNQEV (reference sequence). V was pared by 3 bases and J by 0 bases, with 1 base of the junction left unmatched. This chain's CDR3 is CASSLWGGSAETLYF. The part of the CDR3 DNA that was read is TGTGCCAGCAGTCTCTGGGGGGGTAGTGCAGAAACGCTGTAT.

About this clone: Mouse gene names and germline throughout. Sequencing ends 1 residue short of the CDR3 end; the germline J gene provides the rest. V is TRBV3 and J is TRBJ2-4; maybe TRBD2 (6 bases). CDR1 is SNHLY and CDR2 is FYNGKV in the germline V gene (reference sequence). The CDR3 extends over 14 amino acids. Trimming stripped 4 bases from V and 0 bases from J, with 8 bases between. The covered CDR3 bases are TGTGCCAGCAGCTGGACTGTTAGTCAAAACACCTTGTAC. This codes for CASSWTVSQNTLY. The CDR3 reads in full as CASSWTVSQNTLYF.

This clone counts as medium-sized. Gene names follow the mouse nomenclature. The read falls 1 residue short of the CDR3 end, and the missing part is taken from the germline J gene. Other DNA sequences in the same sample also yield this CDR3. This chain links TRBV26 with TRBJ1-3, with no clear D. Per germline, CDR1 KGHPV and CDR2 FQNQEV (reference sequence). The CDR3 has 13 residues. The V end was cut by 4 bases, the J end by 0 bases, with 4 bases between. CDR3 residues: CASSPGSGNTLYF. The part of the CDR3 DNA that was read is TGTGCCAGCAGTCCGGGTTCTGGAAATACGCTCTAT.

About this clone: Gene names follow the mouse nomenclature. The missing CDR3 end, 1 residue past where the read stops, is filled in from the germline J gene. This chain uses TRBV26 with TRBJ1-4; 10 bases agree with TRBD1. Germline loops: CDR1 KGHPV, CDR2 FQNQEV (reference sequence). The J segment lost 4 bases and the V segment lost 6 bases, leaving 5 bases of the junction unmatched. This CDR3 contains 15 residues. The CDR3 loop is CASSPTGGVNERLFF. The covered CDR3 bases are TGTGCCAGCAGCCCGACAGGGGGCGTCAACGAAAGATTATTT.

This clone was counted only a few times. Gene names are mouse gene names. The read gets to within 1 residue of the CDR3 end, and the germline J gene fills in the rest. Other DNA sequences in the sample encode the same CDR3. The chain recombines TRBV26 with TRBJ1-1; D uncertain. The CDR3 length is 13 residues. CDR1 and CDR2 (germline): KGHPV, FQNQEV (reference sequence). Trimming cost V 2 bases and J 1 base, with 5 bases left between them. CDR3 sequence: CASSLRQNTEVFF. The CDR3 DNA, read in part, is TGTGCCAGCAGTCTGAGGCAAAACACAGAAGTCTTC.

To note about this clone: The listed genes are named as in mouse. The sequence runs out 1 residue before the end of the CDR3; the remainder is reconstructed from the germline J gene. The rearrangement uses TRBV1 and TRBJ2-1; 10 positions match TRBD2. The CDR3 runs to 15 residues. Germline lookup yields CDR1 NSQYPW and CDR2 LRSPGD (reference sequence). V shed 3 bases, J shed 3 bases, and the junction held 2 bases outside the gene matches. Incomplete CDR3 DNA: TGCACCTGCAGTGCCGGGACTGGGGCCTATGCTGAGCAGTTC. Translated: CTCSAGTGAYAEQF. The CDR3 in full is CTCSAGTGAYAEQFF.

As for this clone: Genes here carry mouse names. Coverage ceases 1 residue before the CDR3 finishes, and the germline J gene fills in the end. V gene TRBV2 combines with J gene TRBJ1-6; D is unclear. TRBJ1-6 is filed as an ORF, its function uncertain. Germline CDR1 LGHNA, CDR2 YSYQKL. This CDR3 is 13 amino acids long. V lost 8 bases and J 2 bases, leaving 7 bases between the germline ends. The DNA read from the CDR3 is TGTGCCAGCGGCGGTCCCTATAATTCGCCCCTCTAC. Encoded protein: CASGGPYNSPLY. The whole CDR3 is CASGGPYNSPLYF.

By its share, this clone is medium-sized (0.01 to 0.1%). These gene names are mouse names. The CDR3 is cut off 1 residue early in the read; its end comes from the germline J gene. The V and J genes are TRBV4 and TRBJ2-5; 9 positions match TRBD1. The CDR3 runs to 15 residues. V lost 5 bases to trimming and J lost 5 bases; unmatched junction nucleotides: 8. Germline values: CDR1 LGHDT, CDR2 YNNKQL (reference sequence). CDR3 DNA, as far as it was read: TGTGCCAGCAGCCCCGGGACAGGGAAGGGAGACACCCAGTAC. Encoded protein: CASSPGTGKGDTQY. The full-length CDR3 reads as CASSPGTGKGDTQYF.

This clone was observed a few times. The gene names here belong to mouse. The read terminates 1 residue ahead of where the CDR3 ends, so the germline J gene completes it. This same CDR3 is encoded by further DNA sequences in the sample. The J gene is TRBJ2-7, the V gene TRBV26; weak D call: TRBD1 (6 bases). The germline gives CDR1 KGHPV, CDR2 FQNQEV (reference sequence). Trimming took off 2 bases at V and 4 bases at J, with 6 bases between the two ends. This CDR3 has 12 amino acids. CDR3 DNA, as far as it was read: TGTGCCAGCAGTCTGCAGGGGTATGAACAGTAC. It is translated as CASSLQGYEQY. The complete CDR3 reads CASSLQGYEQYF.

In regard to this clone: The gene names here belong to mouse. Read sequence stops 1 residue before the CDR3 end, and the germline J gene provides the missing end. This sequence joins TRBV1 and TRBJ2-5; 14 nucleotides line up with TRBD2. In germline, CDR1 is NSQYPW, CDR2 LRSPGD (reference sequence). J was trimmed by 5 bases and V by 0 bases; bases with no gene match: 4. The CDR3 is 17 residues long. The sequenced CDR3 bases are TGCACCTGCAGTGCAGAGGGGACTGGGGGGGCGCGAGACACCCAGTAC. Its translation: CTCSAEGTGGARDTQY. The whole CDR3 reads CTCSAEGTGGARDTQYF.

As concerns this clone: Germline and genes here are mouse. The read finishes 1 residue shy of the CDR3 end, and the germline J gene is used to complete it. V usage is TRBV23 and J usage is TRBJ1-1; the D call in the table, TRBD1, was not verified against the DNA. The CDR3 loop spans 14 amino acids. Germline CDR1 is KGHTA and CDR2 is FQNQQP. CDR3 sequence: CSSSRTDPNTEVFF. The CDR3 bases that were read are TGCTCCAGCAGCCGGACAGACCCAAACACAGAAGTCTTC.

With regard to this clone: Gene names follow the mouse nomenclature. The CDR3 is cut off 1 residue early in the read; its end comes from the germline J gene. This chain links TRBV12-2 with TRBJ2-5; TRBD1 is a possible D gene (5 bases). The CDR3 is 12 residues long. The V gene's germline CDR1 is SGHLS and CDR2 HYDKME. Trimming took off 2 bases at V and 5 bases at J, with 7 bases between the two ends. This CDR3 is CASSQGVDTQYF. The sequenced part of the CDR3 DNA is TGTGCCAGCTCTCAAGGGGTAGACACCCAGTAC. The full variable domain, in which reference TRBV12-2 and TRBJ2-5 provide the parts outside the CDR3, is NSGVVQSPRYIIKGKGERSILKCIPISGHLSVAWYQQTQGQELKFFIQHYDKMERDKGNLPSRFSVQQFDDYHSEMNMSALELEDSAVYFCASSQGVDTQYFGPGTRLLVL.

This clone was found once. A single base separates this from a much larger clone, so it may be a read error. The genes and germline here are from mouse. The read gets to within 1 residue of the CDR3 end, and the germline J gene fills in the rest. The chain carries TRBV26 and TRBJ1-2; no clear D. Trimming stripped 4 bases from V and 0 bases from J, with 6 bases between. CDR1 is KGHPV and CDR2 is FQNQEV in the germline V gene (reference sequence). This CDR3 comprises 13 residues. CDR3 sequence: CASSPTTNSDYTF. The DNA read from the CDR3 is TGTGCCAGCAGTCCGACAACAAACTCCGACTACACC.

Comment on this clone: Mouse germline and gene names are used. The CDR3 end is not reached by the read, which stops 1 residue before it; the germline J gene fills it in. V is TRBV13-2 and J is TRBJ2-1; 11 bases align to TRBD1. The CDR3 runs 14 residues. V dropped 5 bases and J dropped 3; count of bases not matched to a gene: 1. The germline gives CDR1 NNHNN, CDR2 SYGAGS (reference sequence). The CDR3 loop is CASGGTGGYAEQFF. CDR3 bases read: TGTGCCAGCGGAGGGACAGGGGGCTATGCTGAGCAGTTC.

As regards this clone: One end of the junction does not line up with germline, which may come from a read error. The gene symbols are mouse symbols. The CDR3 end lies 1 residue beyond the end of the read and is filled in from the germline J gene. The chain uses TRBV26 and TRBJ2-2; D gene ambiguous. There are 12 residues in the CDR3. Germline-derived CDR1 and CDR2 are KGHPV and FQNQEV (reference sequence). The CDR3 bases that were read are TGTGCCAGCAGTCTGAACAGCGGGCAGCTCTAC. This gives the protein CASSLNSGQLY. The full CDR3 sequence reads CASSLNSGQLYF.

Regarding this clone: These gene names are mouse names. The CDR3 end lies 1 residue beyond the end of the read and is filled in from the germline J gene. V gene TRBV15 combines with J gene TRBJ1-1; 8 nucleotides agree with TRBD1. V shed 4 bases, J shed 4 bases, and the junction held 5 bases outside the gene matches. The CDR3 totals 14 residues. Germline CDR1 and CDR2: SGHND and FRSKSL. CDR3 sequence reads: CASSSTGAATEVFF. The sequenced part of the CDR3 DNA is TGTGCCAGCAGTTCGACAGGGGCGGCCACAGAAGTCTTC.

This clone was detected only a few times. Mouse gene names and germline throughout. The observed sequence ends 1 residue before the CDR3 terminus, with the missing tail filled in from the germline J gene. The chain has TRBV26 and TRBJ2-1; TRBD1 is a possible D gene (6 bases). Per germline, CDR1 KGHPV and CDR2 FQNQEV (reference sequence). There are 14 residues in the CDR3. V shed 4 bases and J shed 0 bases, with 7 bases lying between them. CDR3 DNA (partial): TGTGCCAGCAGTCCACAGGGTAACTATGCTGAGCAGTTC. Translated, it gives CASSPQGNYAEQF. The full-length CDR3 reads as CASSPQGNYAEQFF.

Notes on this clone: Any gene name here is a mouse gene name. The observed sequence ends 1 residue before the CDR3 terminus, with the missing tail filled in from the germline J gene. The chain combines TRBV12-1 with TRBJ2-4; 10 bases line up with TRBD1. In germline, CDR1 is SGHSN, CDR2 HYEKVE. The CDR3 spans 14 residues. V shed 4 bases, J shed 4 bases, and the junction held 4 bases outside the gene matches. The CDR3 is CASSPGTGENTLYF. The sequenced part of the CDR3 DNA is TGTGCCAGCTCCCCCGGGACAGGGGAAAACACCTTGTAC. The variable domain in full, with the rest retrieved from reference TRBV12-1 and TRBJ2-4, is DSGVVQSPRHIIKEKGGRSVLTCIPISGHSNVVWYQQTLGKELKFLIQHYEKVERDKGFLPSRFSVQQFDDYHSEMNMSALELEDSAMYFCASSPGTGENTLYFGAGTRLSVL.

This clone was detected a few times. Gene names are the mouse ones. The CDR3 here is CASSPGGGFNERLFF. The covered CDR3 bases are TGTGCCAGCTCTCCCGGGGGGGGCTTCAACGAAAGATTATTT. V usage is TRBV12-2 and J usage is TRBJ1-4; possibly TRBD1 for D (6 bases). The CDR3 end is not reached by the read, which stops 1 residue before it; the germline J gene fills it in. Trimming pared 2 bases from V and 4 bases from J, leaving 13 bases between. This CDR3 region has 15 residues. In germline, CDR1 is SGHLS, CDR2 HYDKME.

As regards this clone: Gene names and germline refer to mouse. The read falls 1 residue short of the CDR3 end, and the missing part is taken from the germline J gene. V and J are TRBV26 and TRBJ1-4, with D perhaps matching TRBD1 (5 bases). Per germline, CDR1 KGHPV and CDR2 FQNQEV (reference sequence). The CDR3 extends over 13 amino acids. Trimming stripped 6 bases from V and 0 bases from J, with 5 bases between. CDR3 residues: CASRDISNERLFF. Partial CDR3 DNA: TGTGCCAGCAGGGACATTTCCAACGAAAGATTATTT.

This clone occurred a few times. Germline and genes: mouse. The read falls 1 residue short of the CDR3 end, and the missing part is taken from the germline J gene. The gene calls are TRBV26 and TRBJ1-3, with no clear D. This CDR3 comprises 15 residues. With 0 bases removed from V and 0 bases from J, the gap between germline ends came to 6 bases. The germline V gene encodes CDR1 KGHPV and CDR2 FQNQEV (reference sequence). The CDR3 is CASSLSAVSGNTLYF. CDR3 bases read: TGTGCCAGCAGTCTGTCAGCAGTTTCTGGAAATACGCTCTAT.

As for this clone: Genes here carry mouse names. Coverage ceases 1 residue before the CDR3 finishes, and the germline J gene fills in the end. The V call is TRBV26, the J call TRBJ2-7; 7 bases are shared with TRBD1. V was clipped by 0 bases and J by 2 bases; unmatched bases: 1. This CDR3 is built from 14 residues. CDR1 KGHPV and CDR2 FQNQEV come from the germline V gene (reference sequence). CDR3: CASSLSTGPYEQYF. CDR3 DNA (partial): TGTGCCAGCAGTCTGTCGACAGGGCCCTATGAACAGTAC. Looking up the rest from reference TRBV26 and TRBJ2-7 gives the full variable domain: NSKVIQTPRYLVKGQGQKAKMRCIPEKGHPVVFWYQQNKNNEFKFLINFQNQEVLQQIDMTEKRFSAECPSNSPCSLEIQSSEAGDSALYLCASSLSTGPYEQYFGPGTRLTVL.

There are a few counts of this clone. Mouse names are used for the genes. The sequence runs out 1 residue before the end of the CDR3; the remainder is reconstructed from the germline J gene. J is TRBJ1-3 and V is TRBV26; 8 bases fit TRBD1. The trim removed 4 bases at V and 4 bases at J, leaving 3 bases unmatched. The CDR3 covers 14 residues. From germline, CDR1 is KGHPV and CDR2 FQNQEV (reference sequence). The part of the CDR3 DNA that was read is TGTGCCAGCAGTCCGACAGGGGAGGGAAATACGCTCTAT. It is translated as CASSPTGEGNTLY. The entire CDR3 protein reads CASSPTGEGNTLYF.